This T cell receptor beta chain was retrieved from a study of cytomegalovirus exposure and HLA in healthy donors. Study outcomes and limitations: Usually a TCR sequence was rare, but some public TCRs were found in many donors.

Healthy individuals who donated bone marrow served as the donors. Details on this clone: Antigen unknown. Within the sample, other DNA sequences also encode this same CDR3.

Amplification used 60 Vbeta primers and 13 Jbeta primers. Profiled with immunoSEQ multiplex PCR; TCRdb holds only in-frame clones, not every one. The data hold approximately 150,000 clones, with about four fifths observed a single time. Germline V gene lookup returns CDR1 SNHLY and CDR2 FYNNEI. The CDR3 is 11 amino acids. Trimming pared 5 bases from V and 3 bases from J, leaving 5 bases between. The sample taken for sequencing was PBMCs. This TCR came from a man aged 50 or older in good health and CMV-seropositive. This chain connects TRBV2 to TRBJ2-7; D call uncertain. The CDR3, as DNA: TGTGCCAGCAGTAACTACTACGAGCAGTACTTC. Residues: CASSNYYEQYF. Complete variable domain (other parts from reference TRBV2 and TRBJ2-7): EPEVTQTPSHQVTQMGQEVILRCVPISNHLYFYWYRQILGQKVEFLVSFYNNEISEKSEIFDDQFSVERPDGSNFTLKIRSTKLEDSAMYFCASSNYYEQYFGPGTRLTVT.